Sequencing of this T cell receptor (beta chain) was carried out in a study of T-cell reconstitution after alpha-beta-depleted transplantation in children. Overall study results and limits: The origin of alpha-beta T cells about two months after transplant was reportedly several hundred expanded graft clones. At the one-year point after transplant, T-cell counts and TCRbeta diversity were found to come mostly from T cells that had been newly produced. Where some patients showed high TCRbeta diversity at day 60, it came from recipient T cells and thymic progenitors that had survived.

Concerning this clonotype itself: Its antigen is unidentified.

Germline V gives CDR1 DFQATT, CDR2 SNEGSKA (reference sequence). V was pared by 2 bases and J by 0 bases, with 2 bases of the junction left unmatched. The CDR3 totals 14 residues. The TCRbeta library incorporated unique molecular identifiers. TCRdb redid the calling of the PCR reads with MiXCR, one entry per CDR3 protein. The top ten hold less than 15% of the sample, which has fewer than 550,000 distinct CDR3 sequences, approximately 10% seen once. The J gene is TRBJ2-7, the V gene TRBV20-1, with 9 bases fitting TRBD2. The sequence was collected from a female patient between 2 and 15 years old who had a stem cell transplant for aplastic anemia, so the T cells may come from the graft donor. Sample: PBMCs, mostly from graft donor cells, taken 180 days after TCRalphabeta/CD19-depleted stem cell transplant. The DNA for the CDR3 is TGCAGTGCTAGACTAGCGGGAAGCTCCTACGAGCAGTACTTC. Its translation is CSARLAGSSYEQYF.